These 32 T cell receptor beta chains came from one sample sequenced in a study of cytotoxic CD8 clonotypes in ibrutinib-treated CLL. The table came from immunoSEQ multiplex PCR; TCRdb's copy has only in-frame clones and leaves some out. This table holds about 200,000 clones, about three quarters found once. The material sequenced was PBMCs, taken after 12 months of ibrutinib treatment. Receptors originate from a human donor with chronic lymphocytic leukemia.

This sequence joins TRBV6-5 and TRBJ1-6; D gene unclear. The length of the CDR3 is 15 residues. Germline V gene lookup returns CDR1 MNHEY and CDR2 SVGAGI. V was cut by 0 bases and J by 8 bases, with 11 bases left in between. CDR3 sequence reads: CASSYSGGGDSPLHF. The CDR3 DNA follows: TGTGCCAGCAGTTACTCGGGTGGTGGGGATTCACCCCTCCACTTT.

The CDR3 region is CASSLKQGNTGELFF. CDR3 nucleotide sequence: TGCGCCAGCAGCCTAAAACAGGGGAACACCGGGGAGCTGTTTTTT. The chain uses TRBV4-3 and TRBJ2-2; the D gene is possibly TRBD1 (6 bases). Trimming stripped 4 bases from V and 1 base from J, with 10 bases between. CDR3 length equals 15 residues. Germline CDR1 and CDR2: LGHNA and YSLEER.

This clone came up once. The chain combines TRBV5-5 with TRBJ2-7, with 8 positions matching TRBD1. Germline V gene lookup returns CDR1 SGHKS and CDR2 YYEKEE (reference sequence). With V trimmed by 4 bases and J by 6 bases, 3 bases remained unmatched. This CDR3 is 12 amino acids long. Written as DNA, the CDR3 is TGTGCCAGCAGCCTCGGACAGGGCGAGCAGTACTTC. Its translation is CASSLGQGEQYF.

This clone is judged medium-sized. The chain uses TRBV27 and TRBJ1-5; D unresolved. The CDR3 has 15 residues. Germline CDR1 and CDR2: MNHEY and SMNVEV (reference sequence). Trimming pared 4 bases from V and 4 bases from J, leaving 14 bases between. The CDR3 is CASSSRTEVNQPQHF. The CDR3, as DNA: TGTGCCAGCAGTTCCCGGACTGAAGTTAATCAGCCCCAGCATTTT.

This clone occurred a few times. This sequence joins TRBV5-1 and TRBJ1-1; possibly TRBD1 for D (5 bases). This CDR3 is built from 11 residues. V lost 4 bases and J 9 bases, leaving 10 bases between the germline ends. Per germline, CDR1 SGHRS and CDR2 YFSETQ. Written as DNA, the CDR3 is TGCGCCAGCAGCACACAGGAGAAAGCTTTCTTT. Amino acid sequence: CASSTQEKAFF.

The V call is TRBV4-1, the J call TRBJ1-5, with D possibly matching TRBD1 (6 bases). Per the germline V gene, CDR1 is MGHRA and CDR2 is YSYEKL. V was clipped by 7 bases and J by 5 bases, with 27 bases between them. The CDR3 is 18 residues long. DNA for the CDR3: TGCGCCAGCACCCGAGACAGGTTCCTCTCTCCAGGGGATCAGCCCCAGCATTTT. Translation: CASTRDRFLSPGDQPQHF.

V and J are TRBV5-4 and TRBJ2-3, with 7 bases fitting TRBD1. Per germline, CDR1 SGHNT and CDR2 YYREEE (reference sequence). With 4 bases clipped from V and 5 bases from J, the junction kept 10 bases outside the gene matches. The CDR3 sequence is 15 residues long. As DNA, the CDR3 is TGTGCCAGCAGCAGCCAGGGACAGTCCGAAGATACGCAGTATTTT. Amino acids: CASSSQGQSEDTQYF.

This clone was seen more than once but under ten times. The CDR3: CASSPGQSNQPQHF. Written as DNA, the CDR3 is TGCGCCAGCAGTCCGGGACAGAGCAATCAGCCCCAGCATTTT. The chain couples TRBV5-1 to TRBJ1-5; TRBD1 matches at 7 bases. Unmatched junction bases numbered 3, after V lost 5 bases and J lost 1 base. Looked up from germline, CDR1 is SGHRS and CDR2 is YFSETQ. The CDR3 has 14 amino acids.

The V call is TRBV7-4, the J call TRBJ2-2; D not certain. CDR3 size: 14 residues. Deletions cut 5 bases from V and 7 bases from J, with 14 bases between. Germline V lookup: CDR1 SGHVT, CDR2 SQSDAQ. As DNA, the CDR3 is TGTGCCAGCAGCCCGCCAGTTTTTAGCGGGGAGCTGTTTTTT. It encodes CASSPPVFSGELFF. Complete variable domain (other parts from reference TRBV7-4 and TRBJ2-2): GAGVSQSPRYKVAKRGRDVALRCDSISGHVTLYWYRQTLGQGSEVLTYSQSDAQRDKSGRPSGRFSAERPERSVSTLKIQRTEQGDSAVYLCASSPPVFSGELFFGEGSRLTVL.

The gene calls are TRBV2 and TRBJ2-3, with 7 bases fitting TRBD1. The CDR3 loop spans 13 amino acids. Per germline, CDR1 SNHLY and CDR2 FYNNEI. V was clipped by 3 bases and J by 7 bases; unmatched bases: 4. The CDR3 here is CASSEDRPYTQYF. The CDR3 bases are TGTGCCAGCAGTGAGGACAGGCCATATACGCAGTATTTT.

The chain links TRBV19 to TRBJ2-7; 9 nucleotides agree with TRBD1. CDR3 size: 14 residues. J gave up 5 bases and V 3 bases, and 5 bases lay outside the gene matches. Germline assignment: CDR1 LNHDA and CDR2 SQIVND (reference sequence). The chain's CDR3 is CASSIDRGGDEQYF. CDR3 bases: TGTGCCAGTAGTATCGACAGGGGGGGCGACGAGCAGTACTTC.

DNA for the CDR3: TGCGCCACCAGTTCGGCGGGGGCCACAGATACGCAGTATTTT. It codes for CATSSAGATDTQYF. The rearrangement links TRBV5-1 to TRBJ2-3; TRBD2 might be the D (7 bases). V lost 9 bases and J 2 bases, leaving 16 bases between the germline ends. CDR3 length equals 14 residues. Per the germline V gene, CDR1 is SGHRS and CDR2 is YFSETQ.

The chain carries TRBV11-3 and TRBJ1-1; 8 bases agree with TRBD1. Per the germline V gene, CDR1 is SGHNT and CDR2 is YENEEA. V was pared by 3 bases and J by 4 bases, with 4 bases of the junction left unmatched. The CDR3 is 14 amino acids. Here the CDR3 DNA reads TGTGCCAGCAGCTTCAGGGGGCCGGGCACTGAAGCTTTCTTT. Translated, it gives CASSFRGPGTEAFF.

The J gene is TRBJ2-1, the V gene TRBV9; D may be TRBD2 (6 bases). The CDR3 is 16 amino acids. V lost 1 base and J lost 1, with 12 bases in between. Germline CDR1 SGDLS, CDR2 YYNGEE. The CDR3 sequence: CASSVLLGGSYNEQFF. The CDR3 nucleotides read TGTGCCAGCAGCGTACTTTTGGGGGGTTCCTACAATGAGCAGTTCTTC.

V usage is TRBV12-5 and J usage is TRBJ2-7; D possibly corresponds to TRBD2 (6 bases). The CDR3 runs 14 residues. Trimming shortened V by 10 bases and J by 2 bases, and 18 bases separated the two germline ends. The germline V gene has CDR1 LGHNT and CDR2 FRNRAP. CDR3 in DNA: TGTGCTATCGCCGCGGCGGGATCAACCTACGAGCAGTACTTC. Translation gives CAIAAAGSTYEQYF.

The chain is built from TRBV18 and TRBJ1-4; D unresolved. V lost 0 bases, J lost 11 bases, and 7 bases lay in between. Germline V gene sequence: CDR1 KGHSH, CDR2 LQKENI. This CDR3 spans 12 amino acids. This CDR3 is CASSPPAGKLFF. The CDR3 nucleotides read TGTGCCAGCTCACCACCAGCGGGGAAACTGTTTTTT.

The genes are TRBV9 and TRBJ2-4; D ambiguous. Germline assignment: CDR1 SGDLS and CDR2 YYNGEE. V was trimmed by 4 bases and J by 7 bases, leaving 18 bases between them. This CDR3 spans 15 amino acids. The CDR3 nucleotides read TGTGCCAGCAGCTTCTCCGAATATAGCTCGAACATTCAGTACTTC. It codes for CASSFSEYSSNIQYF.

The rearrangement links TRBV4-1 to TRBJ1-5, with 8 bases aligning to TRBD1. V lost 1 base, J lost 9 bases, and 11 bases stayed unmatched. The CDR3 contains 16 residues. CDR1 is MGHRA, CDR2 YSYEKL, per germline. Here the CDR3 reads CASSQAGQGGLWPQHF. The CDR3 DNA reads as TGCGCCAGCAGCCAAGCTGGACAGGGAGGCTTATGGCCCCAGCATTTT.

This sequence joins TRBV7-9 and TRBJ2-7; D may be TRBD1 (6 bases). Germline V lookup: CDR1 SEHNR, CDR2 FQNEAQ (reference sequence). The germline V and J ends were trimmed by 6 bases and 1 base, with 19 bases remaining between them. CDR3 length: 16 amino acids. CDR3 sequence reads: CASSSPGTRGSYEQYF. The CDR3 DNA reads TGTGCCAGCAGTTCCCCGGGGACAAGGGGTTCCTACGAGCAGTACTTC.

V usage is TRBV28 and J usage is TRBJ2-7, with 9 bases matching TRBD2. CDR3 length: 15 residues. In germline, CDR1 is MDHEN, CDR2 SYDVKM. With 8 bases clipped from V and 6 bases from J, the junction kept 14 bases outside the gene matches. This CDR3 is CASQLAGGPVGEQYF. For the CDR3, the DNA is TGTGCCAGCCAGCTGGCGGGAGGGCCGGTAGGCGAGCAGTACTTC.

The chain combines TRBV5-1 with TRBJ2-4; a weak D match, TRBD1 (6 bases). Germline CDR1 is SGHRS and CDR2 is YFSETQ. V was shortened by 2 bases and J by 1 base, with 10 bases between the two germline ends. The CDR3 covers 15 residues. The CDR3 sequence: CASSFAGQAKNIQYF. DNA for the CDR3: TGCGCCAGCAGCTTTGCAGGACAGGCCAAAAACATTCAGTACTTC.

The chain carries TRBV9 and TRBJ2-7; the D gene is possibly TRBD2 (6 bases). V lost 2 bases to trimming and J lost 3 bases, with 15 bases between them. Germline CDR1 reads SGDLS; CDR2 reads YYNGEE. This CDR3 comprises 15 residues. CDR3 loop: CASSVTGGLYYEQYF. In nucleotides, the CDR3 is TGTGCCAGCAGCGTGACCGGAGGGCTTTACTACGAGCAGTACTTC.

A few counts support this clone. This chain uses TRBV4-1 with TRBJ1-5; weak D call: TRBD1 (5 bases). CDR1 is MGHRA and CDR2 is YSYEKL in the germline V gene. The CDR3 totals 15 residues. Trimming stripped 6 bases from V and 3 bases from J, with 15 bases between. The CDR3 coding sequence is TGCGCCAGCAGGGAAGGGGAACAGATCAATCAGCCCCAGCATTTT. Its protein is CASREGEQINQPQHF.

The V gene is TRBV27, the J gene TRBJ1-2; TRBD1 matches 9 bases. The CDR3 is 16 amino acids. The V gene's germline CDR1 is MNHEY and CDR2 SMNVEV (reference sequence). After removal of 5 bases from V and 4 bases from J, the junction contained 11 bases not matched to a gene. CDR3 amino acids: CASSPGQGWGIYGYTF. CDR3 in DNA: TGTGCCAGCAGTCCCGGACAGGGGTGGGGGATCTATGGCTACACCTTC.

This clone turned up a few times. CDR3 nucleotides: TGTGCCAGCAGCTTCGAGGGCTCGAGAGGCTATGGCTACACCTTC. This sequence encodes CASSFEGSRGYGYTF. The chain employs TRBV7-3 and TRBJ1-2, with unresolved D. The length of the CDR3 is 15 residues. V was clipped by 3 bases and J by 4 bases, with 15 bases between them. CDR1 is SGHTA and CDR2 is FQGTGA in the germline V gene.

The chain links TRBV6-5 to TRBJ2-1; D is uncertain. V lost 4 bases to trimming and J lost 0 bases, with 7 bases between them. CDR3 size: 14 residues. The germline CDR1 and CDR2 sequences are MNHEY and SVGAGI. CDR3 region: CASSFLSSYNEQFF. The CDR3, as DNA: TGTGCCAGCAGTTTCCTGAGCTCCTACAATGAGCAGTTCTTC.

V and J are TRBV30 and TRBJ2-3, with D perhaps matching TRBD2 (7 bases). The ends were cut back, 2 bases at V and 5 bases at J, with 14 bases in the middle. In germline, CDR1 is GTSNPN, CDR2 SVGIG (reference sequence). The CDR3 length is 14 residues. CDR3 DNA: TGTGCCTGGAGTCGAGGGGGGGCTCGAGATACGCAGTATTTT. It codes for CAWSRGGARDTQYF. Filled out from reference TRBV30 and TRBJ2-3, the complete variable domain reads SQTIHQWPATLVQPVGSPLSLECTVEGTSNPNLYWYRQAAGRGLQLLFYSVGIGQISSEVPQNLSASRPQDRQFILSSKKLLLSDSGFYLCAWSRGGARDTQYFGPGTRLTVL.

V gene TRBV19 combines with J gene TRBJ1-6; 7 bases match TRBD1. The CDR3 sequence is 14 residues long. V lost 7 bases to trimming and J lost 10 bases; unmatched junction nucleotides: 10. The V gene's germline CDR1 is LNHDA and CDR2 SQIVND (reference sequence). DNA of the CDR3: TGTGCCAGTAACCGAGTGGACAGGCGGTCACCCCTCCACTTT. It is translated as CASNRVDRRSPLHF. Combining the CDR3 with reference TRBV19 and TRBJ1-6 gives the whole variable domain DGGITQSPKYLFRKEGQNVTLSCEQNLNHDAMYWYRQDPGQGLRLIYYSQIVNDFQKGDIAEGYSVSREKKESFPLTVTSAQKNPTAFYLCASNRVDRRSPLHFGNGTRLTVT.

The chain is built from TRBV19 and TRBJ2-6; the match to TRBD1 covers 10 bases. Germline CDR1 reads LNHDA; CDR2 reads SQIVND (reference sequence). The CDR3 totals 17 residues. With V trimmed by 4 bases and J by 1 base, 4 bases remained unmatched. The CDR3 spells CASSRGTGVSGANVLTF. The CDR3 DNA sequence: TGTGCCAGTAGTAGAGGGACAGGGGTTTCTGGGGCCAACGTCCTGACTTTC.

This clone was detected only once. The CDR3 nucleotides read TGTGCCAGTGGCGGACAGGGGAACACTGAAGCTTTCTTT. Encoded protein: CASGGQGNTEAFF. The V gene is TRBV19, the J gene TRBJ1-1; TRBD1 aligns across 8 bases. CDR1 and CDR2 from the germline V gene are LNHDA and SQIVND (reference sequence). The CDR3 totals 13 residues. V lost 8 bases, J lost 1 base, and 3 bases stayed unmatched.

Details on this clone: This sample also contains other DNA sequences that code for the same CDR3. The gene calls are TRBV9 and TRBJ2-5, with D perhaps TRBD1 (6 bases). Germline V gene sequence: CDR1 SGDLS, CDR2 YYNGEE. V lost 1 base and J lost 4, with 11 bases in between. The CDR3 covers 14 residues. The CDR3 sequence is CASSVTSTGETQYF. In DNA form, the CDR3 reads TGTGCCAGCAGCGTAACCTCGACAGGAGAGACCCAGTACTTC.

This chain connects TRBV9 to TRBJ2-2; D might be TRBD1 (5 bases). There are 13 residues in the CDR3. Trimming cost V 1 base and J 4 bases, with 5 bases left between them. Looked up from germline, CDR1 is SGDLS and CDR2 is YYNGEE. The CDR3 DNA sequence: TGTGCCAGCAGCGTAAGGGGCACCGGGGAGCTGTTTTTT. Translated: CASSVRGTGELFF.